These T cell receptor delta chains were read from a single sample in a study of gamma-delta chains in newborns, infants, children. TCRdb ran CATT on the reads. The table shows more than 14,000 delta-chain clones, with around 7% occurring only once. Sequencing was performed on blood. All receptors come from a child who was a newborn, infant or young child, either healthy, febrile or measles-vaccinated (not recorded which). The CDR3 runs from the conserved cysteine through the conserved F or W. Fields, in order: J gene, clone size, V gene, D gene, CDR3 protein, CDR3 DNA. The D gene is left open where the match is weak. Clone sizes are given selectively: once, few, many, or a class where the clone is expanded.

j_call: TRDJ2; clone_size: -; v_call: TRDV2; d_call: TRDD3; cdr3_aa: CACGTWGGTAQLFF; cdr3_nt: TGTGCCTGTGGCACCTGGGGGGGGACAGCACAGCTCTTCTTT
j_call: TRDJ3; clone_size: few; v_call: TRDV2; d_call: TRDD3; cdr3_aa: CACDILLGDPLSWDTRQMFF; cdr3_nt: TGTGCCTGTGACATCCTACTGGGGGACCCCTTATCCTGGGACACCCGACAGATGTTTTTC
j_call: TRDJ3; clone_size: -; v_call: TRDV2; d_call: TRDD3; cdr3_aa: CACDSVLGDTGSWDTRQMFF; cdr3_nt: TGTGCCTGTGACTCCGTACTGGGGGATACTGGATCCTGGGACACCCGACAGATGTTTTTC
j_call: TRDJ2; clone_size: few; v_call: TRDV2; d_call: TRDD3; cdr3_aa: CACDFLGDTLTAQLFF; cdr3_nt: TGTGCCTGTGACTTTTTGGGGGATACTTTGACAGCACAACTCTTCTTT
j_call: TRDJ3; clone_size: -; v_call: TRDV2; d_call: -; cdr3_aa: CACDAVGNTRQMFF; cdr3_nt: TGTGCCTGTGACGCCGTGGGGAATACCCGACAGATGTTTTTC
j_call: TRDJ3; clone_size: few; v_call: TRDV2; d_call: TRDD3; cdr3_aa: CACDIVLGDTSWDTRQMFF; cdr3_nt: TGTGCCTGTGACATAGTACTGGGGGATACTTCCTGGGACACCCGACAGATGTTTTTC
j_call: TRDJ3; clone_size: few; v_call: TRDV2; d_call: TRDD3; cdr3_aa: CACDTVDTGGPWDTRQMFF; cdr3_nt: TGTGCCTGTGACACCGTTGACACTGGGGGACCCTGGGACACCCGACAGATGTTTTTC
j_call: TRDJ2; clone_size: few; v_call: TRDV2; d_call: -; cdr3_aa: CACDTVGDVTAQLFF; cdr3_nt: TGTGCCTGTGACACCGTTGGGGACGTGACAGCACAACTCTTCTTT
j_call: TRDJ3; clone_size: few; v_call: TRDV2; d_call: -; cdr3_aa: CACDEVLSWDTRQMFF; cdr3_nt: TGTGCCTGTGACGAGGTCCTCTCCTGGGACACCCGACAGATGTTTTTC
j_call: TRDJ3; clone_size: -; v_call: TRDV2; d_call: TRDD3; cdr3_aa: CAYDTATGGPSSWDTRQMFF; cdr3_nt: TGTGCCTATGACACCGCGACTGGGGGACCGAGCTCCTGGGACACCCGACAGATGTTTTTC
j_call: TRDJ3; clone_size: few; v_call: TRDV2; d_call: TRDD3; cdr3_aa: CACTYAGGSSWDTRQMFF; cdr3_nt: TGTGCCTGTACATATGCTGGGGGGAGCTCCTGGGACACCCGACAGATGTTTTTC
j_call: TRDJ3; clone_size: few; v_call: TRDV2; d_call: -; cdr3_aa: CACDTAGSSWDTRQMFF; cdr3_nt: TGTGCCTGTGACACGGCGGGGAGCTCCTGGGACACCCGACAGATGTTTTTC
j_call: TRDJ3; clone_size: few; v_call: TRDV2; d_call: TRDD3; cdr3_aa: CACDTVSFGGYWDTRQMFF; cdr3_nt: TGTGCCTGTGACACCGTGTCTTTTGGGGGATACTGGGACACCCGACAGATGTTTTTC
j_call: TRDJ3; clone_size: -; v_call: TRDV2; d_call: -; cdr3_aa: CACDTAGGLPSSWDTRQMFF; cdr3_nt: TGTGCCTGTGACACCGCCGGGGGCCTACCGAGCTCCTGGGACACCCGACAGATGTTTTTC
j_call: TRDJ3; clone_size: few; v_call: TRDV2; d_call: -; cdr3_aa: CACDTVRGSSSWDTRQMFF; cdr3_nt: TGTGCCTGTGACACCGTAAGAGGTTCTAGCTCCTGGGACACCCGACAGATGTTTTTC
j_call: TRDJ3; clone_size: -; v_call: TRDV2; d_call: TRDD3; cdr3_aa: CACDKVLGDPISWDTRQMFF; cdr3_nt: TGTGCCTGTGACAAAGTACTGGGGGATCCTATCTCCTGGGACACCCGACAGATGTTTTTC
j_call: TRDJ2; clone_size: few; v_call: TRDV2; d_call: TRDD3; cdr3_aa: CACDTLLGDTTAQLFF; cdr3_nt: TGTGCCTGTGACACCTTACTGGGGGATACGACAGCACAACTCTTCTTT
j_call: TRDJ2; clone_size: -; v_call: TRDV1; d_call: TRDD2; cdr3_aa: CALGELSYVTAQLFF; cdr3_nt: TGTGCTCTTGGGGAGCTTTCCTACGTGACAGCACAACTCTTCTTT
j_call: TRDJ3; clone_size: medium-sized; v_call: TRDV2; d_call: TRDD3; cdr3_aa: CACDTVLGDTSWDTRQMFF; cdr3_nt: TGTGCCTGTGACACCGTACTGGGGGATACTTCCTGGGACACCCGACAGATGTTTTTC
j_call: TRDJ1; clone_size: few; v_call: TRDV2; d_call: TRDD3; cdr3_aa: CACDVLGDKSADKLIF; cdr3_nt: TGTGCCTGTGACGTACTGGGGGATAAAAGCGCCGATAAACTCATCTTT
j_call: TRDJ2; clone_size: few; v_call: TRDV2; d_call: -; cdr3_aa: CACDTVLGLGMTAQLFF; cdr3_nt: TGTGCCTGTGACACCGTACTGGGCCTTGGGATGACAGCACAACTCTTCTTT
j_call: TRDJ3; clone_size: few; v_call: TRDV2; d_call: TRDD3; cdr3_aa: CACDPLTGGYTSSWDTRQMFF; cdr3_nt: TGTGCCTGTGACCCTTTAACTGGGGGATACACGAGCTCCTGGGACACCCGACAGATGTTTTTC
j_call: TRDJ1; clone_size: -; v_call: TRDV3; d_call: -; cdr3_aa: CAYQAFQGILDYTDKLIF; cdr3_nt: TGTGCCTACCAGGCCTTCCAGGGCATACTGGATTACACCGATAAACTCATCTTT
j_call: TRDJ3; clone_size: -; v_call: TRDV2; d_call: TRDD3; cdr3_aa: CACDVLGATQASWDTRQMFF; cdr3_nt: TGTGCCTGTGACGTACTGGGGGCCACGCAGGCCTCCTGGGACACCCGACAGATGTTTTTC
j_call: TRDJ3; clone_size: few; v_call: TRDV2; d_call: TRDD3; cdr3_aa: CACDCVLGVSSWDTRQMFF; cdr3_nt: TGTGCCTGTGACTGCGTACTGGGGGTGAGCTCCTGGGACACCCGACAGATGTTTTTC
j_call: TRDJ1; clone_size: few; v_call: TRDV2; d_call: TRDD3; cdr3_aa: CACDVLGVHIDKLIF; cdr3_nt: TGTGCCTGTGACGTACTGGGGGTCCACATCGATAAACTCATCTTT
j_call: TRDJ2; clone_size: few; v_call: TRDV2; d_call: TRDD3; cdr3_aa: CACDKLGDTGLTAQLFF; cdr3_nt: TGTGCCTGTGACAAACTGGGGGATACAGGTTTGACAGCACAACTCTTCTTT
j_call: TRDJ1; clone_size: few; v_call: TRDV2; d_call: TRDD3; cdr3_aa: CACDRGYDKLIF; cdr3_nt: TGTGCCTGTGACAGGGGATACGATAAACTCATCTTT
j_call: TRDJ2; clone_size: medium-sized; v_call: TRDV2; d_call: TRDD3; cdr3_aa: CACDPLGDTAAQLFF; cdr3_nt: TGTGCCTGTGACCCCCTGGGGGATACAGCAGCACAACTCTTCTTT
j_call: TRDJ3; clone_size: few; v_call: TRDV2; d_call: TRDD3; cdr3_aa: CACDTGGYFTWDTRQMFF; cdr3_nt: TGTGCCTGTGACACTGGGGGATACTTCACCTGGGACACCCGACAGATGTTTTTC
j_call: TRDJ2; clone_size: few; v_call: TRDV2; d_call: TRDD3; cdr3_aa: CACDLLGATLTAQLFF; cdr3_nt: TGTGCCTGTGACCTACTGGGGGCTACTTTGACAGCCCAACTCTTCTTT
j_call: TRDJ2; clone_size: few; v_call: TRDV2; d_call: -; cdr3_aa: CACDPLGSNVAHLFF; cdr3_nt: TGTGCCTGTGACCCGTTGGGGTCAAACGTGGCACACCTCTTCTTT
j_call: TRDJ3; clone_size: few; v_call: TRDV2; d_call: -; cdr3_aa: CACDGLGPWDTRQMFF; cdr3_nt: TGTGCCTGTGACGGACTGGGCCCCTGGGACACCCGACAGATGTTTTTC
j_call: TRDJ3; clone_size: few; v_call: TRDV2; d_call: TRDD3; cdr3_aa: CACDFILGDRSWDTRQMFF; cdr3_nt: TGTGCCTGTGATTTCATACTGGGGGACCGCTCCTGGGACACCCGACAGATGTTTTTC
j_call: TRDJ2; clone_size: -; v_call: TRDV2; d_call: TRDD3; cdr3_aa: CACDRLGDTRKTAQLFF; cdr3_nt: TGTGCCTGTGACAGACTGGGGGATACGCGGAAGACAGCACAACTCTTCTTT
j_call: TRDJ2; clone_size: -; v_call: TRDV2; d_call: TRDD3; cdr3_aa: CACDALGGWGTAQLFF; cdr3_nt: TGTGCCTGTGACGCCCTTGGGGGATGGGGGACAGCACAACTCTTCTTT
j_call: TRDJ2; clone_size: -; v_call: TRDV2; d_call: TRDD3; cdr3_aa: CACDVLGDKALTAQLFF; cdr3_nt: TGTGCCTGTGACGTACTGGGGGATAAAGCTTTGACAGCACAACTCTTCTTT
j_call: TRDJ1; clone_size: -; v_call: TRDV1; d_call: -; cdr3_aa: CALGVTQPLVFVSIRGGTDKLIF; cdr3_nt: TGTGCTCTTGGGGTCACTCAGCCCCTCGTATTCGTTTCAATACGCGGGGGCACCGATAAACTCATCTTT
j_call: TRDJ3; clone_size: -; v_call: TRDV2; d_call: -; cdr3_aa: CACDFLGSWDTRQMFF; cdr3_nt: TGTGCCTGTGATTTTCTGGGCTCCTGGGACACCCGACAGATGTTTTTC
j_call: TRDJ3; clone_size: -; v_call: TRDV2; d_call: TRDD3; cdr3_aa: CACDSTGDVSWDTRQMFF; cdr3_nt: TGTGCCTGTGACTCAACTGGGGATGTCTCCTGGGACACCCGACAGATGTTTTTC
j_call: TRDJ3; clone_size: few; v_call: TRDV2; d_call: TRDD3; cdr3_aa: CACDTVLGDGSSWDTRQMFF; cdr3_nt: TGTGCCTGTGACACCGTACTGGGGGATGGCAGCTCCTGGGACACCCGACAGATGTTTTTC
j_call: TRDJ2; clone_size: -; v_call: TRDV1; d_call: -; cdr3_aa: CALGEDVRRSALTAQLFF; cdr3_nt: TGTGCTCTTGGGGAAGATGTACGGCGAAGCGCTTTGACAGCACAACTCTTCTTT
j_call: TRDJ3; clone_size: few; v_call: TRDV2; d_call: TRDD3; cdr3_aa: CACDTVLGAISWDTRQMFF; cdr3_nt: TGTGCCTGTGACACTGTACTGGGGGCCATCTCCTGGGACACCCGACAGATGTTTTTC
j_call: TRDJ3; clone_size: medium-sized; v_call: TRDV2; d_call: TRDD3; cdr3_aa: CACDLLGESSWDTRQMFF; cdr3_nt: TGTGCCTGTGACCTACTGGGGGAAAGCTCCTGGGACACCCGACAGATGTTTTTC
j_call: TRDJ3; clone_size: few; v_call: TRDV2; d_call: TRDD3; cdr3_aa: CACDTPGGVSWDTRQMFF; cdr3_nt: TGTGCCTGCGACACCCCTGGGGGAGTTTCCTGGGACACCCGACAGATGTTTTTC
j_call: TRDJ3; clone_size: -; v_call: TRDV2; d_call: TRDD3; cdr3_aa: CACERLGIPSSSWDTRQMFF; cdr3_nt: TGTGCCTGTGAGCGACTGGGGATCCCATCGAGCTCCTGGGACACCCGACAGATGTTTTTC
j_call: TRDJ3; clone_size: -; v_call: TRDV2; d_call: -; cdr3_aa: CACDTWGVPSSWDTRQMFF; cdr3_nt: TGTGCCTGTGACACCTGGGGGGTCCCTAGCTCCTGGGACACCCGACAGATGTTTTTC
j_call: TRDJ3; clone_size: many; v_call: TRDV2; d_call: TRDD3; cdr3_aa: CACDSTGGPSSWDTRQMFF; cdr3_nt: TGTGCCTGTGACAGTACTGGGGGACCGAGCTCCTGGGACACCCGACAGATGTTTTTC
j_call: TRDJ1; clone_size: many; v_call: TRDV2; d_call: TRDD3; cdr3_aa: CACDTLGAILGETDKLIF; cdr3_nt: TGTGCCTGTGACACGCTGGGAGCCATACTGGGGGAGACCGATAAACTCATCTTT
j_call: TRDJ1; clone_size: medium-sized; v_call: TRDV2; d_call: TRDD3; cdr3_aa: CACDTWGIQGYTDKLIF; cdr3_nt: TGTGCCTGTGACACCTGGGGGATACAGGGGTACACCGATAAACTCATCTTT
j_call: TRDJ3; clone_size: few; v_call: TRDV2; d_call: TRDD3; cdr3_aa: CACDLLGNPRNGDTRQMFF; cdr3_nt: TGTGCCTGTGACTTACTGGGGAATCCCCGAAACGGGGACACCCGACAGATGTTTTTC
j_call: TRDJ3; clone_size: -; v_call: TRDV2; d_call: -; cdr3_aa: CACDSSWDTRQMFF; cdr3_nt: TGTGCCTGTGACAGCTCCTGGGACACCCGACAGATGTTTTTC
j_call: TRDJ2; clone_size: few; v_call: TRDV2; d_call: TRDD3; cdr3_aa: CACDVLGDTRGTAQLFF; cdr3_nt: TGTGCCTGTGACGTACTGGGGGATACGCGGGGGACAGCACAACTCTTCTTT
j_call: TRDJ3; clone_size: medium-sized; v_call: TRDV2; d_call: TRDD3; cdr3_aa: CACDPVLGGSWDTRQMFF; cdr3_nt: TGTGCCTGTGACCCCGTACTGGGGGGCTCCTGGGACACCCGACAGATGTTTTTC
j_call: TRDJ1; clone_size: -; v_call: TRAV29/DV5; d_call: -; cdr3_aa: CAASARVGYTDKLIF; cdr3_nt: TGTGCAGCAAGTGCTAGGGTCGGCTATACCGATAAACTCATCTTT
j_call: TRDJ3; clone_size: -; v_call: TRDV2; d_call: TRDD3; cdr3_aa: CACDRVLGGSSWDTRQMFF; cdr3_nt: TGTGCCTGTGACAGAGTACTGGGGGGGAGCTCCTGGGACACCCGACAGATGTTTTTC
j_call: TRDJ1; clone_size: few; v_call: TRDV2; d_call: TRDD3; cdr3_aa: CACDTPYWGIRAKDTDKLIF; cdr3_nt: TGTGCCTGTGACACACCTTACTGGGGGATACGGGCTAAGGACACCGATAAACTCATCTTT
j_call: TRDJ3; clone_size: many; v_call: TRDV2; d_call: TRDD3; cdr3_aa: CACDTWGMGSWDTRQMFF; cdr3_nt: TGTGCCTGTGACACCTGGGGGATGGGCTCCTGGGACACCCGACAGATGTTTTTC
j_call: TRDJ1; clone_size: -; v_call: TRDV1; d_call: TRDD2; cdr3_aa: CALGELTSYGYTDKLIF; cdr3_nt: TGTGCTCTTGGGGAACTAACTTCCTACGGATACACCGATAAACTCATCTTT